This T cell receptor (beta chain) originates from a study of blood T cell repertoires in COVID-19. In the study overall: COVID-19 samples from acute and convalescent phases originated in the United States, Italy and Spain. Sample material is recorded as cDNA or gDNA derived from T cells, B-cell-depleted T cells, or PBMCs.

In the original processing: By means of reference gene primer amplification, nucleated cell counts were estimated. Assay used: immunoSEQ multiplex PCR; TCRdb lists only in-frame clones, some missing. V and J calls and clone size are as listed in that table; D and trimming were resolved from the DNA. The sample includes around 350,000 clones, about 88% of them seen just once. J lost 5 bases, V lost 0 bases, and 8 bases had no gene match. The germline CDR1 and CDR2 sequences are MNHEY and SVGAGI. The CDR3 covers 16 residues. The chain recombines TRBV6-5 with TRBJ1-2; 8 nucleotides agree with TRBD1. Sequenced input: peripheral blood. The sequence derives from a human donor in a cohort sampled during active COVID-19. The CDR3 DNA is TGTGCCAGCAGTTACTCGAGGTGGACAGGGAGGTATGGCTACACCTTC. It encodes CASSYSRWTGRYGYTF.